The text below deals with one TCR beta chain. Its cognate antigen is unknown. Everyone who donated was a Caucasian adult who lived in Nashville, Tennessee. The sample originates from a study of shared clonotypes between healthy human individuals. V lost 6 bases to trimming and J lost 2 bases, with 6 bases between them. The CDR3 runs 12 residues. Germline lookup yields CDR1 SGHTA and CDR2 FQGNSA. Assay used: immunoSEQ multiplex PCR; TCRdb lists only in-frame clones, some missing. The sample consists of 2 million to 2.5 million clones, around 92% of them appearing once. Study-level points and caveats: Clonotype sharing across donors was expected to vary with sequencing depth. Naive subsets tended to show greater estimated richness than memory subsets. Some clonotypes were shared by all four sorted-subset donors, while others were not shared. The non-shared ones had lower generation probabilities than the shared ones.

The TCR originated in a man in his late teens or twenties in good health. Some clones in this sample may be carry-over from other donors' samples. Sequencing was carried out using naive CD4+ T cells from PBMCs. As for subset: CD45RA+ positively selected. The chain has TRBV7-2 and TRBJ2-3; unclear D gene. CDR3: CASRSPTDTQYF. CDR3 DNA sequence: TGTGCCAGCAGAAGTCCCACAGATACGCAGTATTTT.